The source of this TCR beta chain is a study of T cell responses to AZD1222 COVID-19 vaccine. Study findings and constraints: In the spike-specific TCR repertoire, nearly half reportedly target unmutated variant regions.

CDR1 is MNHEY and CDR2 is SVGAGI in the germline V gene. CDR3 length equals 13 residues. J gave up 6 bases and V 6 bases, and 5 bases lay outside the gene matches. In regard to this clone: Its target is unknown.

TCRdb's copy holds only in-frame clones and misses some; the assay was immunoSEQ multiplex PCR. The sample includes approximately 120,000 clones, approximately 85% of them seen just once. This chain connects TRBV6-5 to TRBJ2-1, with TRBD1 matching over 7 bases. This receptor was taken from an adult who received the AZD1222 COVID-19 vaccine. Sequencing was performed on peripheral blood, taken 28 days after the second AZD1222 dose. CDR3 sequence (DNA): TGTGCCAGCAGCAGGGGGAGAATCAATGAGCAGTTCTTC. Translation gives CASSRGRINEQFF.